This T cell receptor beta chain was captured by sequencing in a study of blood T cell repertoires in COVID-19. At the level of the study: Sample material is recorded as cDNA or gDNA derived from T cells, B-cell-depleted T cells, or PBMCs.

Clones were sequenced by immunoSEQ multiplex PCR, and TCRdb holds only the in-frame ones, with some missing. Among over 150,000 clones listed, nearly 80% were seen once. The TCR sequence derives from an older woman with acute or convalescent COVID-19. The source material was peripheral blood.

The CDR3 protein is CASSESRDTEAFF. In nucleotides, the CDR3 is TGTGCCAGCAGTGAATCGAGGGACACTGAAGCTTTCTTT. J is TRBJ1-1 and V is TRBV6-1; unclear D gene. CDR3 length: 13 residues. Germline CDR1 reads MNHNS; CDR2 reads SASEGT. V shed 2 bases and J shed 3 bases, with 7 bases lying between them.